The entry below gives a single T cell receptor beta chain sequence along with its context. Given a far larger clone just one base away, this is likely a sequencing read error. The source of the sample is a study of low-dose radiotherapy and immunotherapy resistance in tumors. As for the study in general: With 1 Gy per fraction every two weeks, Cohort 2 accumulated 13 Gy across 26 weeks.

Both TCRalpha and TCRbeta chains were reverse transcribed with V-gene-specific primers. TCR amplification used around 20 PCR cycles, a constant-region primer and a V-primer adapter. MiXCR was run by TCRdb on the reads, yielding one entry per CDR3 protein. Of approximately 45,000 distinct CDR3 sequences listed, 25% are singletons. Described time point: after trial treatment. This sample's treatment: LDRT plus nivolumab, ipilimumab, low-dose cyclophosphamide and aspirin (RACIN trial). The ends lost 3 bases at V and 7 bases at J; junction bases unmatched: 16. The CDR3 extends over 17 amino acids. The origin of this receptor is a male donor with prostate cancer. This material consisted of PBMCs, taken after low-dose radiotherapy plus immunotherapy. The chain combines TRBV12-3 or TRBV12-4 with TRBJ2-7; 9 nucleotides align to TRBD1. CDR3 in DNA: TGTGCCAGCAGTTTTAAGGGGGTGTGGGACAGGGTCAATGAGCAGTACTTC. Its translation: CASSFKGVWDRVNEQYF.